This TCR beta chain was retrieved from a study of blood T cell repertoires in COVID-19. Study as a whole: Nucleic acid was either cDNA or gDNA, and it came from T cells, B-cell-depleted T cells, or PBMCs.

Germline assignment: CDR1 SGHRS and CDR2 YFSETQ. The length of the CDR3 is 16 residues. Trimming cost V 1 base and J 5 bases; bases outside gene matches: 11. In the original processing: Estimates of nucleated cell counts were drawn from the amplification of reference gene primers. Sequencing was performed with immunoSEQ multiplex PCR; in TCRdb, only in-frame clones are kept and a portion is missing. That table furnishes V, J and clone size, whereas the DNA furnished D and trimming. The data show roughly 97,000 clones, 85% to 90% seen once. Material for sequencing was peripheral blood. This chain connects TRBV5-1 to TRBJ2-5, with 7 bases aligning to TRBD2. This TCR derives from a human donor in a cohort sampled during active COVID-19. The CDR3 region has the DNA TGCGCCAGCAGCTTGTCAGTCGGGGGGTTCGGGGAGACCCAGTACTTC. Amino acids: CASSLSVGGFGETQYF.